These 24 T cell receptor beta chains share one sample of origin, sequenced in a study of ipilimumab plus nivolumab after autologous stem cell transplantation (dated by TCRdb to about 2021). Library preparation employed the immunoSEQ multiplex PCR assay. The immuneACCESS repertoire file appears here via TCRdb, limited to in-frame rearrangements. These files lack a portion of the clones; in checked studies, under half of the deficit traces to unresolved V genes, and the cause of the others is not known. The sample table shows 15,000 or so clones, and roughly four fifths are seen once. Approximately 20% of the sample goes to the ten largest clones. Sample: PBMCs, taken in a trial of ipilimumab plus nivolumab as post-transplant consolidation. These TCRs come from a male donor with diffuse large B-cell lymphoma.

This clone rates as large. The V and J genes are TRBV2 and TRBJ1-1; D gene uncertain. V lost 2 bases to trimming and J lost 1 base, with 11 bases between them. The CDR3 runs 15 residues. The germline CDR1 and CDR2 sequences are SNHLY and FYNNEI. The CDR3 is CASSELGPWNTEAFF. The CDR3 nucleotides are TGTGCCAGCAGTGAACTAGGCCCCTGGAACACTGAAGCTTTCTTT.

The chain is built from TRBV15 and TRBJ2-5; D might be TRBD2 (6 bases). Trimming took off 1 base at V and 5 bases at J, with 11 bases between the two ends. The CDR3 is 14 amino acids. CDR1 is LNHNV, CDR2 YYDKDF, per germline (reference sequence). CDR3 bases: TGTGCCACCAGCAGAGGTACCCGGGAGGAGACCCAGTACTTC. Translation: CATSRGTREETQYF.

The genes are TRBV5-1 and TRBJ1-2, with unresolved D. The germline CDR1 and CDR2 sequences are SGHRS and YFSETQ. This CDR3 is built from 15 residues. The V and J ends lost 4 bases and 5 bases respectively, with 18 bases between them. The CDR3 spells CASSTRHPGGYGYTF. CDR3 coding DNA: TGCGCCAGCAGCACAAGACATCCTGGAGGATATGGCTACACCTTC. The variable domain in full, completed from reference TRBV5-1 and TRBJ1-2, reads KAGVTQTPRYLIKTRGQQVTLSCSPISGHRSVSWYQQTPGQGLQFLFEYFSETQRNKGNFPGRFSGRQFSNSRSEMNVSTLELGDSALYLCASSTRHPGGYGYTFGSGTRLTVV.

This chain uses TRBV10-3 with TRBJ1-1; TRBD1 agrees at 9 bases. V shed 2 bases and J 7 bases; nucleotides not matched to a gene: 8. The CDR3 runs to 15 residues. In germline, CDR1 is ENHRY, CDR2 SYGVKD. The CDR3 loop reads CAISEAGGQGSEAFF. As DNA, the CDR3 is TGTGCCATCAGTGAGGCGGGCGGACAGGGGAGTGAAGCTTTCTTT.

The V gene is TRBV7-3, the J gene TRBJ2-1, with 16 positions matching TRBD2. The CDR3 is 18 amino acids. V was pared by 4 bases and J by 4 bases, with 7 bases of the junction left unmatched. Germline V lookup: CDR1 SGHTA, CDR2 FQGTGA. The CDR3 spells CASSSLGLAGGPYNEQFF. The CDR3 DNA sequence: TGTGCCAGCAGCTCCCTGGGACTAGCGGGAGGGCCGTACAATGAGCAGTTCTTC.

There are a few counts of this clone. The rearrangement joins TRBV7-6 to TRBJ2-2; no clear D gene. This CDR3 has 14 amino acids. Germline CDR1 SGHVS, CDR2 FNYEAQ. Trimming took off 5 bases at V and 4 bases at J, with 11 bases between the two ends. CDR3 sequence reads: CASSTVGGTGELFF. The CDR3 DNA follows: TGTGCCAGCAGCACCGTCGGTGGCACCGGGGAGCTGTTTTTT.

This clone was found a few times. The genes are TRBV18 and TRBJ1-1, with 7 positions matching TRBD1. This CDR3 is 14 amino acids long. J gave up 3 bases and V 3 bases, and 4 bases lay outside the gene matches. Per germline, CDR1 KGHSH and CDR2 LQKENI. The CDR3 DNA reads as TGTGCCAGCTCACCCCGGCAGGGGGACACTGAAGCTTTCTTT. Translated: CASSPRQGDTEAFF.

The V call is TRBV30, the J call TRBJ2-7, with 9 bases identical to TRBD1. Germline V gene data show CDR1 as GTSNPN and CDR2 as SVGIG (reference sequence). The V gene end was trimmed by 4 bases and the J gene end by 3 bases; junction bases not matched to a gene: 7. The CDR3 loop spans 14 amino acids. The CDR3 region is CAWTLGGQGYEQYF. Written as DNA, the CDR3 is TGTGCCTGGACCCTAGGGGGACAGGGCTACGAGCAGTACTTC.

This rearrangement joins TRBV29-1 to TRBJ2-1, with D uncertain. Germline lookup yields CDR1 SQVTM and CDR2 ANQGSEA. Trimming stripped 6 bases from V and 2 bases from J, with 5 bases between. The CDR3 loop spans 11 amino acids. As DNA, the CDR3 is TGCAGCGTCCGGACCTACAATGAGCAGTTCTTC. Translated, it gives CSVRTYNEQFF.

The rearrangement links TRBV5-4 to TRBJ2-2, with D perhaps assigned TRBD1 or TRBD2 (5 bases each). Germline loops: CDR1 SGHNT, CDR2 YYREEE (reference sequence). V lost 0 bases, J lost 4 bases, and 10 bases lay in between. The CDR3 contains 15 residues. CDR3 nucleotides: TGTGCCAGCAGCTTGGTGTTTGGGGGCACCGGGGAGCTGTTTTTT. Protein sequence: CASSLVFGGTGELFF.

The rearrangement uses TRBV6-6 and TRBJ1-5; possibly TRBD1 for D (6 bases). The CDR3 length is 16 residues. Between the trimmed V and J ends, which lost 6 bases and 5 bases, there was a span of 20 bases. Germline V gene lookup returns CDR1 MNHNY and CDR2 SVGAGI (reference sequence). The CDR3 region is CASSHQTGTGDQPQHF. DNA for the CDR3: TGTGCCAGCAGCCATCAAACAGGGACGGGGGATCAGCCCCAGCATTTT.

The J gene is TRBJ2-7, the V gene TRBV2, with a weak D call TRBD2 (6 bases). CDR3 length equals 15 residues. The V gene's germline CDR1 is SNHLY and CDR2 FYNNEI. V was trimmed by 3 bases and J by 3 bases, leaving 15 bases between them. The chain's CDR3 is CASSDLGGLYYEQYF. In DNA, the CDR3 is TGTGCCAGCAGTGATCTTGGAGGGCTCTACTACGAGCAGTACTTC.

This clone appeared once. The gene calls are TRBV18 and TRBJ2-3, with D maybe TRBD2 (6 bases). Trimming took off 6 bases at V and 0 bases at J, with 19 bases between the two ends. This CDR3 has 17 amino acids. Germline-derived CDR1 and CDR2 are KGHSH and LQKENI. DNA of the CDR3: TGTGCCAGCTCCCCGATGGCCCGGGGGTTTAGCACAGATACGCAGTATTTT. Its translation: CASSPMARGFSTDTQYF.

V is TRBV9 and J is TRBJ2-3, with 8 bases that match TRBD1. The CDR3 length is 16 residues. Trimming cost V 4 bases and J 4 bases; bases outside gene matches: 11. CDR1 SGDLS and CDR2 YYNGEE come from the germline V gene. CDR3 protein: CASSLEGQGAADTQYF. The CDR3 bases are TGTGCCAGCAGCTTGGAAGGGCAGGGGGCTGCAGATACGCAGTATTTT. Based on the CDR3 plus reference TRBV9 and TRBJ2-3, the full variable domain is DSGVTQTPKHLITATGQRVTLRCSPRSGDLSVYWYQQSLDQGLQFLIQYYNGEERAKGNILERFSAQQFPDLHSELNLSSLELGDSALYFCASSLEGQGAADTQYFGPGTRLTVL.

This chain joins TRBV7-2 and TRBJ2-3, with 11 bases matching TRBD2. CDR1 is SGHTA, CDR2 FQGNSA, per germline. Trimming took 5 bases from V and 6 from J; bases not matched to a gene: 13. This CDR3 region has 17 residues. In nucleotides, the CDR3 is TGTGCCAGCAGCCGAGGGAGGGGACTAGCGGCGGTGGATACGCAGTATTTT. Amino acids: CASSRGRGLAAVDTQYF.

The CDR3 here is CASVPPGVGGGETQYF. DNA for the CDR3: TGTGCCAGCGTACCTCCCGGGGTCGGTGGCGGGGAGACCCAGTACTTC. This rearrangement joins TRBV5-3 to TRBJ2-5; possible D gene TRBD2, 5 bases. TRBV5-3 is an ORF for which the function is uncertain. V shed 8 bases and J shed 5 bases, with 25 bases lying between them. This CDR3 spans 16 amino acids.

The chain recombines TRBV30 with TRBJ1-2; D is possibly TRBD1 (5 bases). The V and J ends lost 2 bases and 4 bases respectively, with 17 bases between them. The germline CDR1 and CDR2 sequences are GTSNPN and SVGIG (reference sequence). This CDR3 has 15 amino acids. CDR3 region: CAWSRDFGGGYGYTF. The CDR3 DNA reads TGTGCCTGGAGTAGGGACTTCGGGGGAGGCTATGGCTACACCTTC.

CDR3 DNA sequence: TGTGCCAGCAGACGAGGGGGGGGTCAAGGCGAAAAACTGTTTTTT. Protein product: CASRRGGGQGEKLFF. The gene calls are TRBV7-6 and TRBJ1-4; D perhaps matches TRBD1 (6 bases). The germline V gene has CDR1 SGHVS and CDR2 FNYEAQ. CDR3 length equals 15 residues. V was cut by 6 bases and J by 8 bases, with 19 bases left in between.

This chain uses TRBV2 with TRBJ2-1, with TRBD2 identical over 12 bases. This CDR3 region has 18 residues. V dropped 5 bases and J dropped 1; count of bases not matched to a gene: 9. Germline V lookup: CDR1 SNHLY, CDR2 FYNNEI. The CDR3 nucleotides read TGTGCCAGCAGTCCGGGACTAGCGGGTCCCGTTTCCTACAATGAGCAGTTCTTC. Its translation: CASSPGLAGPVSYNEQFF.

In its sample, this clone is medium-sized. The chain is built from TRBV30 and TRBJ1-2, with TRBD1 as a possible D gene (5 bases). CDR1 and CDR2 (germline): GTSNPN, SVGIG (reference sequence). The CDR3 is made up of 15 amino acids. Trimming cost V 2 bases and J 4 bases, with 17 bases left between them. CDR3 coding DNA: TGTGCCTGGAGTTACTCGGGGGGTCAGGCCTATGGCTACACCTTC. Residues: CAWSYSGGQAYGYTF. Combining the CDR3 with reference TRBV30 and TRBJ1-2 gives the whole variable domain SQTIHQWPATLVQPVGSPLSLECTVEGTSNPNLYWYRQAAGRGLQLLFYSVGIGQISSEVPQNLSASRPQDRQFILSSKKLLLSDSGFYLCAWSYSGGQAYGYTFGSGTRLTVV.

The V call is TRBV5-6, the J call TRBJ2-6; maybe TRBD1 (5 bases). V was pared by 4 bases and J by 5 bases, with 13 bases between. The CDR3 is 15 amino acids. CDR1 is SGHDT, CDR2 YYEEEE, per germline. CDR3 in amino acids: CASSGRQGWANVLTF. The CDR3 region has the DNA TGTGCCAGCAGCGGACGGCAGGGTTGGGCCAACGTCCTGACTTTC.

The rearrangement joins TRBV21-1 to TRBJ2-6; TRBD1 was called by the table and not checked on the DNA. TRBV21-1 represents a pseudogene. The CDR3 has 16 amino acids. This CDR3 is CASSSQGGGGANVLTF. CDR3 in DNA: TGTGCCAGCAGCAGTCAGGGGGGAGGTGGGGCCAACGTCCTGACTTTC.

This chain uses TRBV14 with TRBJ2-5; D is undetermined. Per the germline V gene, CDR1 is SGHDN and CDR2 is FVKESK. Trimming pared 1 base from V and 4 bases from J, leaving 10 bases between. There are 14 residues in the CDR3. CDR3 region: CASSQGEFRETQYF. Here the CDR3 DNA reads TGTGCCAGCAGCCAAGGAGAGTTTCGAGAGACCCAGTACTTC. Combining the CDR3 with reference TRBV14 and TRBJ2-5 gives the whole variable domain EAGVTQFPSHSVIEKGQTVTLRCDPISGHDNLYWYRRVMGKEIKFLLHFVKESKQDESGMPNNRFLAERTGGTYSTLKVQPAELEDSGVYFCASSQGEFRETQYFGPGTRLLVL.

This chain joins TRBV9 and TRBJ1-5, with D perhaps matching TRBD1 (5 bases). The V end was cut by 4 bases, the J end by 6 bases, with 14 bases between. This CDR3 region has 14 residues. Per the germline V gene, CDR1 is SGDLS and CDR2 is YYNGEE. The CDR3 spells CASSSAGGTQPQHF. The DNA of the CDR3 is TGTGCCAGCAGCTCGGCGGGGGGAACTCAGCCCCAGCATTTT.